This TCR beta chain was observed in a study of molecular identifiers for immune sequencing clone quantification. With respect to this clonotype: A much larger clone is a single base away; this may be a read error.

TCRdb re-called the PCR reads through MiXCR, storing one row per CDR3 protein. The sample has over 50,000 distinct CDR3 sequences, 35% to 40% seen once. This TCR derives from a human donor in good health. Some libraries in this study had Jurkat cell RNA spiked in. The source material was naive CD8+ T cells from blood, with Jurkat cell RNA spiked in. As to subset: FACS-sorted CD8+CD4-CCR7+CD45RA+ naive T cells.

CDR3 loop: CASSLLTASKDQPQLF. The DNA of the CDR3 is TGTGCCAGCAGTTTGCTAACAGCGAGTAAGGATCAGCCCCAGCTTTTT. V usage is TRBV28 and J usage is TRBJ1-5; D is undetermined. This CDR3 contains 16 residues. Germline CDR1 and CDR2: MDHEN and SYDVKM.